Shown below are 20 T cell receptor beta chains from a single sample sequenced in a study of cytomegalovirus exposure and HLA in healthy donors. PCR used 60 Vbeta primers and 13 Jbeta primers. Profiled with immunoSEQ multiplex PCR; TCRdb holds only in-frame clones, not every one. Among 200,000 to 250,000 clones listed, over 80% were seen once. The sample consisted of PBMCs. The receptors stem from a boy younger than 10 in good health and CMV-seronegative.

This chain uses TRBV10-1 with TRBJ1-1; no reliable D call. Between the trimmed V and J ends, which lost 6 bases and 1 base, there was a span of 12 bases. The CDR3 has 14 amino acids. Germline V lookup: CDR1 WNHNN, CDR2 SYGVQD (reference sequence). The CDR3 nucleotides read TGCGCCAGCAGGGGAGGACCGTCGAACACTGAAGCTTTCTTT. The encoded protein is CASRGGPSNTEAFF.

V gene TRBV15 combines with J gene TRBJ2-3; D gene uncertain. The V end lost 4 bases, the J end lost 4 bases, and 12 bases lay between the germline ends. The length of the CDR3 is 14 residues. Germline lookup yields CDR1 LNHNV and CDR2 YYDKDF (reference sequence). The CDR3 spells CATSTPGNADTQYF. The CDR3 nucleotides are TGTGCCACCAGCACCCCGGGTAACGCAGATACGCAGTATTTT.

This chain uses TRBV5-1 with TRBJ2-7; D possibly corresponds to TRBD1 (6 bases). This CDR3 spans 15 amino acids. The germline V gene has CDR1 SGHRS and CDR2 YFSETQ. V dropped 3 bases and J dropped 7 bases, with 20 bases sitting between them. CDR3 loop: CASSYRGLGAREQYF. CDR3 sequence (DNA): TGCGCCAGCAGCTATCGGGGCCTGGGGGCTCGAGAGCAGTACTTC.

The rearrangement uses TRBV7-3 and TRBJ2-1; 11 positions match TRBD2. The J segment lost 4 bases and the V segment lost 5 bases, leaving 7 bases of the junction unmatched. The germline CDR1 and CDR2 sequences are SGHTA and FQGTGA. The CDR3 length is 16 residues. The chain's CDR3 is CASSPSGGLQYNEQFF. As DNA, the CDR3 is TGTGCCAGCAGCCCTAGCGGGGGGTTACAATACAATGAGCAGTTCTTC.

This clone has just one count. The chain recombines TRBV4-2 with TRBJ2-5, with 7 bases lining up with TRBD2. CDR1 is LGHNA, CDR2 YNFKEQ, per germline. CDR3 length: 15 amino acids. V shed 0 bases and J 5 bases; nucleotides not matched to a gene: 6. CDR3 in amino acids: CASSQEAGPRETQYF. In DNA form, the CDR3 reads TGTGCCAGCAGCCAAGAAGCGGGGCCCCGGGAGACCCAGTACTTC.

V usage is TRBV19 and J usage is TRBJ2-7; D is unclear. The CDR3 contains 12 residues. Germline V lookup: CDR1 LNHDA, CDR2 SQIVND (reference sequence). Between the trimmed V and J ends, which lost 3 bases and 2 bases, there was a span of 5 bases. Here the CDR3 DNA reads TGTGCCAGTAGTATCGGTACCTACGAGCAGTACTTC. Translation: CASSIGTYEQYF.

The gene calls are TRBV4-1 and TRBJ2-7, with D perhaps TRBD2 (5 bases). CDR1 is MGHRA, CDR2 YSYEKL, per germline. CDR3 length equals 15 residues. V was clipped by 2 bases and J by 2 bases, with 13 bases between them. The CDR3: CASSQIRTVTYEQYF. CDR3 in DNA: TGCGCCAGCAGCCAAATCAGGACTGTTACCTACGAGCAGTACTTC.

This CDR3 is CASSVAPRGLAGGEQFF. The DNA of the CDR3 is TGTGCCAGCAGCGTAGCTCCTAGGGGACTAGCGGGAGGTGAGCAGTTCTTC. This chain connects TRBV9 to TRBJ2-1, with 15 bases that match TRBD2. With V trimmed by 0 bases and J by 9 bases, 7 bases remained unmatched. Looked up from germline, CDR1 is SGDLS and CDR2 is YYNGEE. The CDR3 is 17 residues long.

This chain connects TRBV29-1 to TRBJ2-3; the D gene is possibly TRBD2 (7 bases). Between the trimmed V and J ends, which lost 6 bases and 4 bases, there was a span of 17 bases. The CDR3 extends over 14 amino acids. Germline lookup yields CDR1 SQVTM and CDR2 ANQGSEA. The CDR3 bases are TGCAGCGTGGGGGGGGCTAGCACCGCAGATACGCAGTATTTT. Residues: CSVGGASTADTQYF.

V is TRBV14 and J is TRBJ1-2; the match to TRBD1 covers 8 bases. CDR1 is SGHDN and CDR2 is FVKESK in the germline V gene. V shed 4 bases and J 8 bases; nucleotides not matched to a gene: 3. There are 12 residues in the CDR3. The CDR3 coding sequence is TGTGCCAGCAGCCCAGGGGGCGCGGGCTACACCTTC. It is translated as CASSPGGAGYTF.

CDR3 in amino acids: CASSREAGPSYEQYF. Here the CDR3 DNA reads TGTGCCAGCAGTCGTGAAGCGGGACCCTCCTACGAGCAGTACTTC. The rearrangement joins TRBV6-5 to TRBJ2-5; 7 nucleotides agree with TRBD2. The J call may be incorrect, as the DNA end agrees better with TRBJ2-7. The germline V gene has CDR1 MNHEY and CDR2 SVGAGI. The CDR3 totals 15 residues.

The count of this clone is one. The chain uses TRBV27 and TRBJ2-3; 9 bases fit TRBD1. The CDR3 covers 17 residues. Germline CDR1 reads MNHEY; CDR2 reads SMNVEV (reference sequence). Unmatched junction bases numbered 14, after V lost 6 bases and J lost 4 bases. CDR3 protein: CASRPSIDRGFADTQYF. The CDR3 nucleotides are TGTGCCAGCAGACCCTCCATCGACAGGGGGTTTGCAGATACGCAGTATTTT.

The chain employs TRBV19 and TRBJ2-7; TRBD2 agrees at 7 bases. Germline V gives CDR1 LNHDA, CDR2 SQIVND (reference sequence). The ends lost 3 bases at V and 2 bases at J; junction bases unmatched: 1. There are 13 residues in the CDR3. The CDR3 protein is CASSISGPYEQYF. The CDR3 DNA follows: TGTGCCAGTAGTATTAGCGGGCCCTACGAGCAGTACTTC.

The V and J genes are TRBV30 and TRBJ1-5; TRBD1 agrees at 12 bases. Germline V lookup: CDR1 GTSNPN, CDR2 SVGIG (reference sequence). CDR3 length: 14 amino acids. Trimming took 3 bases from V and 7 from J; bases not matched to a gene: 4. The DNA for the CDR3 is TGTGCCTGGAGCGGGACAGGGGGCGGGCAGCCCCAGCATTTT. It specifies CAWSGTGGGQPQHF. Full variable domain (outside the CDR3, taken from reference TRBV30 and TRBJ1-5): SQTIHQWPATLVQPVGSPLSLECTVEGTSNPNLYWYRQAAGRGLQLLFYSVGIGQISSEVPQNLSASRPQDRQFILSSKKLLLSDSGFYLCAWSGTGGGQPQHFGDGTRLSIL.

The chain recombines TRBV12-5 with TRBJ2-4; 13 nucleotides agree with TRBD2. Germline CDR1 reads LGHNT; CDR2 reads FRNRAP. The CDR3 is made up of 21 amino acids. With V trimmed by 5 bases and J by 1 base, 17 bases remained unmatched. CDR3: CASGLTTTSGRARVAKNIQYF. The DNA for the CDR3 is TGTGCTAGTGGTCTGACAACAACTAGCGGGAGGGCCAGGGTCGCCAAAAACATTCAGTACTTC.

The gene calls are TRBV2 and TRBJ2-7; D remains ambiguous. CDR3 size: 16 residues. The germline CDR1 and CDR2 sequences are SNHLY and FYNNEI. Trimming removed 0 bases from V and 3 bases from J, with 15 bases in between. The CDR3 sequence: CASSEARFSELYEQYF. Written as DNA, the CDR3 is TGTGCCAGCAGTGAAGCGCGGTTTTCGGAGCTCTACGAGCAGTACTTC.

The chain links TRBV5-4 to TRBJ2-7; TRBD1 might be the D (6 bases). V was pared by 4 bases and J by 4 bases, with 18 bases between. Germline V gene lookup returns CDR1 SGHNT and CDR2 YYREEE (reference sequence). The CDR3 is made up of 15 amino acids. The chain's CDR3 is CASSPRLGDKYEQYF. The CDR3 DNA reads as TGTGCCAGCAGCCCGCGTTTGGGGGACAAGTACGAGCAGTACTTC.

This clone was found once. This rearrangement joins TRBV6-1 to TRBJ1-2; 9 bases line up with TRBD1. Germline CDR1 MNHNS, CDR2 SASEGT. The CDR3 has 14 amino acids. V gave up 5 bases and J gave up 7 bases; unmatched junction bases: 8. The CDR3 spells CASSYTGGGFGYTF. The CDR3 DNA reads TGTGCCAGCAGTTATACAGGGGGCGGATTTGGCTACACCTTC.

CDR3 in DNA: TGTGCCAGCAGTTACTCGGGGCAGGGGTCAAACTATGGCTACACCTTC. This codes for CASSYSGQGSNYGYTF. V usage is TRBV6-6 and J usage is TRBJ1-2, with a tentative D call TRBD1 (6 bases). Trimming left V 0 bases short and J 2 bases short, with 13 bases between. CDR3 length: 16 amino acids. Germline V lookup: CDR1 MNHNY, CDR2 SVGAGI (reference sequence).

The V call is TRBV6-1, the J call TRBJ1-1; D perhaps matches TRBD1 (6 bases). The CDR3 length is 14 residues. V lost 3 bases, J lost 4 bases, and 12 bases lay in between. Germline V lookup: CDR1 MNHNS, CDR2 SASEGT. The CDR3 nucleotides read TGTGCCAGCAGTGAGGTCCAGGGGAGCACTGAAGCTTTCTTT. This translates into CASSEVQGSTEAFF.